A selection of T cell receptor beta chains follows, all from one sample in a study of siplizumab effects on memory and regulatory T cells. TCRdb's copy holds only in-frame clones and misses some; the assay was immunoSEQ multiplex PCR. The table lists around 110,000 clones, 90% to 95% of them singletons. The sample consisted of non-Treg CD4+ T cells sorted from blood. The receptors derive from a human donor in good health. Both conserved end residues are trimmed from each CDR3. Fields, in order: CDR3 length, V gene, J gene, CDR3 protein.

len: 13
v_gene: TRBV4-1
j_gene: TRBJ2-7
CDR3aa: ASSQDGTSGYEQY

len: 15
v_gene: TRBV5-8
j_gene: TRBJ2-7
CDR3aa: ASSFRKSSGGLYEQY

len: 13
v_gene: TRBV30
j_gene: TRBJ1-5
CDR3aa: AWSSGVAAREPQH

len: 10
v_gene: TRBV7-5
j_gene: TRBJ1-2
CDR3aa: ARSPGTAGYT

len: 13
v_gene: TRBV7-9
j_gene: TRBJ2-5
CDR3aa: ASSLAWTVVETQY

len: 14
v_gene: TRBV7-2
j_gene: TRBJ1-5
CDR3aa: ASSLAGVAVGQPQH

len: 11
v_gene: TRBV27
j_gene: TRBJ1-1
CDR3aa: ASSLPGHGEAF

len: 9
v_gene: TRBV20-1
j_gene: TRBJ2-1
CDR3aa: SVSQGNEQF

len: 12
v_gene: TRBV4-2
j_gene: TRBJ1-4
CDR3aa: ASSQERVGEKLF

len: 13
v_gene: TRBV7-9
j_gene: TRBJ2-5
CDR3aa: ASSPGDRWTETQY

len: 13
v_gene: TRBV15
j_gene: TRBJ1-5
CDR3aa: ATSRDRAGDQPQH

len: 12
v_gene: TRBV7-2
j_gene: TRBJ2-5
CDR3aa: ASSHRTAQETQY

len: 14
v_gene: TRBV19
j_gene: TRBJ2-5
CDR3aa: ASSGLAGGQQETQY

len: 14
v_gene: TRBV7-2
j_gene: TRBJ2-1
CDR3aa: ASSPLGVRSTREQF

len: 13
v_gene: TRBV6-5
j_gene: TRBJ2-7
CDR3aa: ASSTPGLSSYEQY

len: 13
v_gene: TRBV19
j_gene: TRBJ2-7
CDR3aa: ASSIGGTLSYEQY

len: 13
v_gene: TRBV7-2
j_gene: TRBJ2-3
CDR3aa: ASSLQLGRTDTQY

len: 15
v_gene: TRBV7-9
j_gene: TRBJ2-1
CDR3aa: ASSLYGLREASNEQF

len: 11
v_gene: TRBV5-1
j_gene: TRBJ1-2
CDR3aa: ASSSGGADGYT

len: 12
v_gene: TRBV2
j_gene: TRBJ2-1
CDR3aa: ASKALESYNEQF

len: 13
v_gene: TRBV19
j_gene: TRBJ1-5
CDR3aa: ASSIGTGTRQPQH

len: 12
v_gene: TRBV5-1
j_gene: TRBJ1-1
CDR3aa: ASSLEGEGTEAF

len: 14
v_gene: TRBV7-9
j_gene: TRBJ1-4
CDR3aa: ASSLGRGLTNEKLF

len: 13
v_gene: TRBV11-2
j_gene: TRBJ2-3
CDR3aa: ASSLSDSATDTQY